This T cell receptor (beta chain) was recovered during a study of breast tumors, draining lymph nodes, adjacent tissues. Study results and caveats: Most tumor T cells seemingly derive from lymph node, then expand in tumor.

This clonotype was seen ten or more times. Its antigen is as yet unknown. CDR3 length: 18 residues. Trimming took 5 bases from V and 0 from J; bases not matched to a gene: 8. Germline values: CDR1 SEHNR, CDR2 FQNEAQ (reference sequence). The lymph nodes were axillary draining lymph nodes from breast cancer patients. TCRdb re-derived calls from the multiplex PCR reads in MiXCR, one entry per CDR3 protein. The sample records 170,000 or so distinct CDR3 sequences, approximately 33% being singletons. The TCR was taken from a female donor with breast cancer. Some clones in this sample may be carry-over from other donors' samples. The chain recombines TRBV7-9 with TRBJ2-2, with 11 bases aligning to TRBD2. The sequenced sample consisted of axillary lymph node tissue. The DNA of the CDR3 is TGTGCCAGCAGCAGGGGACTAGCGGTCGGCTCGAACACCGGGGAGCTGTTTTTT. The encoded protein is CASSRGLAVGSNTGELFF.